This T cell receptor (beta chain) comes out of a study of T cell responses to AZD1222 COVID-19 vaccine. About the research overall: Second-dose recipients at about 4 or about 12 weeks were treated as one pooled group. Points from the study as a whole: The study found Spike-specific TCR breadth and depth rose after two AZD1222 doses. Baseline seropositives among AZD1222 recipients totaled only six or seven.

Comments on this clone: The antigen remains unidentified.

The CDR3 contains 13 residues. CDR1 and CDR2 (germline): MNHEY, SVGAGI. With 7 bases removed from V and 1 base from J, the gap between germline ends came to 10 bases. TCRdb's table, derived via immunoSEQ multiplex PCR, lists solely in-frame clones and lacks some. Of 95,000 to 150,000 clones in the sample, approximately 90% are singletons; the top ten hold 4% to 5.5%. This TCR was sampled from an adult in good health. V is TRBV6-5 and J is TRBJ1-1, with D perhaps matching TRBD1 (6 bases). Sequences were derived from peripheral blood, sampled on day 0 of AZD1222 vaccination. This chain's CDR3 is CASTQQGNTEAFF. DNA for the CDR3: TGTGCCAGCACCCAACAGGGGAACACTGAAGCTTTCTTT.